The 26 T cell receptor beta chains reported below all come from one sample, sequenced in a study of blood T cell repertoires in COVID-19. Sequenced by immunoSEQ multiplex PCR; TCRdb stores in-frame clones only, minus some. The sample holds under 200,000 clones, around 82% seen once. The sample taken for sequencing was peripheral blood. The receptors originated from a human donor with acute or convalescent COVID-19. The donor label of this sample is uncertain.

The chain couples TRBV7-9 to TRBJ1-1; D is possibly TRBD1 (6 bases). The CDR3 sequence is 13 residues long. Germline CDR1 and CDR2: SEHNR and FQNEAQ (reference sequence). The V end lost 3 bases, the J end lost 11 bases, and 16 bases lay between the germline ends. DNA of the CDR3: TGTGCCAGCAGCTTCCGGGACACCAGATCGGCTTTCTTT. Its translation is CASSFRDTRSAFF.

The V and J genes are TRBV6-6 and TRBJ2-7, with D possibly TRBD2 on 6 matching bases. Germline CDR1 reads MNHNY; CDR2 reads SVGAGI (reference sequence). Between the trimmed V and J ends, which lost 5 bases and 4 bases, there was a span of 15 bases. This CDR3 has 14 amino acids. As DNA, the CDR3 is TGTGCCAGCAGTCTACCGGAGGGATATTACGAGCAGTACTTC. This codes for CASSLPEGYYEQYF.

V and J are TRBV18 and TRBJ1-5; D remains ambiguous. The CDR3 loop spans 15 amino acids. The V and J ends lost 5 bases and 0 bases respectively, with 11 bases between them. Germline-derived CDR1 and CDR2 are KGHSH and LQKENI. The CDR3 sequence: CASSVSAVSNQPQHF. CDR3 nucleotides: TGTGCCAGCTCAGTCTCGGCGGTTAGCAATCAGCCCCAGCATTTT.

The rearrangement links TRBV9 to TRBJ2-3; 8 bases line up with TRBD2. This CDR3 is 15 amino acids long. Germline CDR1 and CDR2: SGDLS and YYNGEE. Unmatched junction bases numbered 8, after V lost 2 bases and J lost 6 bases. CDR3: CASSVWAGGGDTQYF. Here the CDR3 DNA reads TGTGCCAGCAGCGTCTGGGCGGGGGGCGGCGATACGCAGTATTTT.

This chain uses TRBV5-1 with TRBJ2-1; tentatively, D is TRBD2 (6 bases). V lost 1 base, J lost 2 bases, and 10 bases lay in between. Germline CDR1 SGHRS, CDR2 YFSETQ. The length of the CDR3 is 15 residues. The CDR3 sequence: CASSLSRDPYNEQFF. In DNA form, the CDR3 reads TGCGCCAGCAGCTTGTCGCGGGATCCCTACAATGAGCAGTTCTTC.

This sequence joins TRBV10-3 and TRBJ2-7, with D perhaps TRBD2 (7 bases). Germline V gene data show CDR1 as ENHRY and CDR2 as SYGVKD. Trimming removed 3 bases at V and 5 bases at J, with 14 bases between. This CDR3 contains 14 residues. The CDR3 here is CAISDGQGRDEQYF. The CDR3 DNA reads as TGTGCCATCAGTGACGGGCAGGGGAGGGACGAGCAGTACTTC.

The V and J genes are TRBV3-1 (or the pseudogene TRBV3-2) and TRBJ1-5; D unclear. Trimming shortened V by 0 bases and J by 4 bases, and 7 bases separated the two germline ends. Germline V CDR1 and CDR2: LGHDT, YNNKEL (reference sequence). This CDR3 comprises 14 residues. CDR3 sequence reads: CASSQDLKNQPQHF. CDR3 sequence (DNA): TGTGCCAGCAGCCAAGATTTAAAAAATCAGCCCCAGCATTTT.

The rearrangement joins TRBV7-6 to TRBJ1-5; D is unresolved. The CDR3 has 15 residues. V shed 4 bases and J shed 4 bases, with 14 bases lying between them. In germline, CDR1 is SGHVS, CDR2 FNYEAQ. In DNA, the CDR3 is TGTGCCAGCAGCTCGGGTCCCCTTGGGAATCAGCCCCAGCATTTT. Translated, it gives CASSSGPLGNQPQHF.

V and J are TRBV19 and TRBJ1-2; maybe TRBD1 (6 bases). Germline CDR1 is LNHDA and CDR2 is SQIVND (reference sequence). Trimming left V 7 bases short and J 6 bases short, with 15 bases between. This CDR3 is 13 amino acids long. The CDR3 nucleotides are TGTGCCAGTACCCAGCGGGGGGCAGATGGCTACACCTTC. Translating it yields CASTQRGADGYTF.

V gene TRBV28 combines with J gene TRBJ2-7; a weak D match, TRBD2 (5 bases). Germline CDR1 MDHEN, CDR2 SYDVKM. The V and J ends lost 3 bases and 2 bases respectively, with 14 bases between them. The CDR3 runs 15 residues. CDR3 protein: CASSFYSGNPYEQYF. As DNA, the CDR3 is TGTGCCAGCAGTTTTTATTCGGGGAACCCCTACGAGCAGTACTTC.

The CDR3 here is CASSYSQGRPSYEQYF. The CDR3 bases are TGTGCCAGCAGTTACTCCCAGGGGCGACCCTCCTACGAGCAGTACTTC. The chain is built from TRBV6-6 and TRBJ2-7; possibly TRBD1 for D (6 bases). Trimming cost V 0 bases and J 0 bases, with 12 bases left between them. The CDR3 spans 16 residues. The germline gives CDR1 MNHNY, CDR2 SVGAGI (reference sequence).

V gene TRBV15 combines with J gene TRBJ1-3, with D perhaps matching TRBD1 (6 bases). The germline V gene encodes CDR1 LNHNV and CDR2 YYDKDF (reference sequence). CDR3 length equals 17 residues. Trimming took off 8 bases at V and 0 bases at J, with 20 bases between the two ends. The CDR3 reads CATDRFRGTASGNTIYF. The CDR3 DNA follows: TGTGCCACCGACAGGTTCCGAGGGACGGCCTCTGGAAACACCATATATTTT.

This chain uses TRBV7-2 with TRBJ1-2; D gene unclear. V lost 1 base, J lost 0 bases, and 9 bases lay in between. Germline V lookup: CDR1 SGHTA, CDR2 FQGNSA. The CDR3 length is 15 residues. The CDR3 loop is CASSLDWGANYGYTF. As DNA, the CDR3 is TGTGCCAGCAGCTTAGACTGGGGAGCTAACTATGGCTACACCTTC.

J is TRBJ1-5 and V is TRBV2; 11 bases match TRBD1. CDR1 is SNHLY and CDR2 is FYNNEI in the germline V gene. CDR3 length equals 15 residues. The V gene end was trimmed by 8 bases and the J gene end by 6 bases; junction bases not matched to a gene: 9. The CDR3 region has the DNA TGTGCCAGCCAAGGACAGGGGGCGATCGGTCAGCCCCAGCATTTT. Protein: CASQGQGAIGQPQHF. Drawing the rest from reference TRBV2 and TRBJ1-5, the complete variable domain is EPEVTQTPSHQVTQMGQEVILRCVPISNHLYFYWYRQILGQKVEFLVSFYNNEISEKSEIFDDQFSVERPDGSNFTLKIRSTKLEDSAMYFCASQGQGAIGQPQHFGDGTRLSIL.

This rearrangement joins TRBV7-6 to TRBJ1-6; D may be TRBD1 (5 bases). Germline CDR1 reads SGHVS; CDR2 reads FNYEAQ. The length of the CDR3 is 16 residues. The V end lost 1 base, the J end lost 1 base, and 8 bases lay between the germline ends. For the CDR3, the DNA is TGTGCCAGCAGCTTAGGCCAGGGTTCCTATAATTCACCCCTCCACTTT. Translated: CASSLGQGSYNSPLHF.

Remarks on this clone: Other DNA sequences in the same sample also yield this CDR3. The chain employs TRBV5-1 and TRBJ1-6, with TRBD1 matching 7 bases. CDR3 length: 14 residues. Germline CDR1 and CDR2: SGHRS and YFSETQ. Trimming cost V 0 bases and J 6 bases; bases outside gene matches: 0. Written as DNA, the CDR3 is TGCGCCAGCAGCTTGGGACAGGGTAATTCACCCCTCCACTTT. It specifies CASSLGQGNSPLHF.

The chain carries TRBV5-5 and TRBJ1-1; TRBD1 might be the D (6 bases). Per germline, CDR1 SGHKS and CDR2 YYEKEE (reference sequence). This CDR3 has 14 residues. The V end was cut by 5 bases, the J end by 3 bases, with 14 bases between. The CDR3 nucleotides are TGTGCCAGCAGGGCGGGGGGCTTGGACACTGAAGCTTTCTTT. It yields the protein CASRAGGLDTEAFF.

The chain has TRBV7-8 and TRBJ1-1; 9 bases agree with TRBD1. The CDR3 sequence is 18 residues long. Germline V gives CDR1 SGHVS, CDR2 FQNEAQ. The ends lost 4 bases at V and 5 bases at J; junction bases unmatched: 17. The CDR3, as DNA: TGTGCCAGCAGCTCTCTACTCTTTTCGGACAGGGGACGAACTGAAGCTTTCTTT. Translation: CASSSLLFSDRGRTEAFF.

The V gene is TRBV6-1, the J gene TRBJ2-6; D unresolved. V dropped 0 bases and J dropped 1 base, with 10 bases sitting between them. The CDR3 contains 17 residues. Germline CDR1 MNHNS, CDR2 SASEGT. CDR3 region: CASSEASFRSGANVLTF. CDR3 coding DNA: TGTGCCAGCAGTGAAGCGTCATTCAGGTCTGGGGCCAACGTCCTGACTTTC.

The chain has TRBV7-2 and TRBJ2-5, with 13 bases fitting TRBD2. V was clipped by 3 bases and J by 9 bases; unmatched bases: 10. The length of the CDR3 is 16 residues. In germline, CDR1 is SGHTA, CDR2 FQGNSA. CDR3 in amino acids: CASSLSILAGGAAQYF. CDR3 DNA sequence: TGTGCCAGCAGCTTGTCTATACTAGCGGGGGGGGCGGCCCAGTACTTC.

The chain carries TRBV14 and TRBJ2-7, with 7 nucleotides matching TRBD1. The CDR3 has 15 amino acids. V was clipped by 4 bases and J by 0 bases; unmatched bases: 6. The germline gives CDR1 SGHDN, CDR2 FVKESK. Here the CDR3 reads CASSPETGRSYEQYF. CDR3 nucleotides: TGTGCCAGCAGCCCGGAGACAGGGCGCTCCTACGAGCAGTACTTC.

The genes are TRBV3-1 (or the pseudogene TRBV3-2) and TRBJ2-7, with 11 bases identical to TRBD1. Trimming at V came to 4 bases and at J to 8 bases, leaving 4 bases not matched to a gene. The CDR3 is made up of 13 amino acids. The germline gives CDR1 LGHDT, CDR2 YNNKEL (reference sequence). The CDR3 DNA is TGTGCCAGCAGCCTGGACAGGGGGCCAAAGCAGTACTTC. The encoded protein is CASSLDRGPKQYF.

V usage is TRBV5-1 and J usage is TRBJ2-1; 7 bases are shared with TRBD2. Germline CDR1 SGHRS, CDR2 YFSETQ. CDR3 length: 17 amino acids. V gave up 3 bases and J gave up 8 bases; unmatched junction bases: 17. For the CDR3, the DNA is TGCGCCAGCAGCTGGGGACTACGACCCCGCGTTGGCGATGAGCAGTTCTTC. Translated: CASSWGLRPRVGDEQFF.

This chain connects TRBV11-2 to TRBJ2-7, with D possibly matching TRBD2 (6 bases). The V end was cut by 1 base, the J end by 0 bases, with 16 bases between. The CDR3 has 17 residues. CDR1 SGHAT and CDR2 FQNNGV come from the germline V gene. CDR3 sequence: CASSLGSAGKSSYEQYF. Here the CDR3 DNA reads TGTGCCAGCAGCTTAGGTAGCGCGGGGAAAAGCTCCTACGAGCAGTACTTC.

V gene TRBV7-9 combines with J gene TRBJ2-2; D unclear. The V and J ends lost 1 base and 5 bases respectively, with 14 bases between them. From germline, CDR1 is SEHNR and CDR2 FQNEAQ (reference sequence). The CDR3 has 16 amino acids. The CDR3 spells CASSLVSPARTGELFF. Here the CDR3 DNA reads TGTGCCAGCAGCTTAGTAAGTCCGGCGAGGACCGGGGAGCTGTTTTTT.

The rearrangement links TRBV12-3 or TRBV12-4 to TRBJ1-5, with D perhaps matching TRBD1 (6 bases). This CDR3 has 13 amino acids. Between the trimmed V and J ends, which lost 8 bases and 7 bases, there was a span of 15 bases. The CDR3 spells CASGRGSAQPQHF. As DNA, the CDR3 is TGTGCCAGCGGGAGGGGGTCCGCACAGCCCCAGCATTTT.